What follows are 15 T cell receptor beta chains derived from one specimen sequenced in a study of kidney transplant recipient with SARS-CoV-2 infection. TCRdb analysed the reads with MiXCR anew, one entry per CDR3 protein. The repertoire has fewer than 250,000 distinct CDR3 sequences, 29% of them found once; the top ten carry less than 8.5%. The sample in question was a blood sample, obtained at baseline and between days 110 and 120 from a kidney transplant recipient. All receptors come from a male patient between 25 and 39 years old who had COVID-19 and was a kidney transplant recipient. A subset of T cells may come from the graft donor.

In this sample, this clonotype turned up a few times. The rearrangement links TRBV11-2 to TRBJ2-3; D unresolved. The V and J ends lost 5 bases and 6 bases respectively, with 12 bases between them. There are 13 residues in the CDR3. Germline V gene lookup returns CDR1 SGHAT and CDR2 FQNNGV. Here the CDR3 reads CASSEAVRDTQYF. CDR3 DNA sequence: TGTGCCAGCAGCGAAGCAGTTAGGGATACGCAGTATTTT. Complete variable domain (other parts from reference TRBV11-2 and TRBJ2-3): EAGVAQSPRYKIIEKRQSVAFWCNPISGHATLYWYQQILGQGPKLLIQFQNNGVVDDSQLPKDRFSAERLKGVDSTLKIQPAKLEDSAVYLCASSEAVRDTQYFGPGTRLTVL.

This clonotype was observed once. It may be a read error: a sequence one base away is much more abundant. Since no conserved phenylalanine or tryptophan closes the CDR3, a read error is the likely cause. The CDR3 spells CACRPETYGYTI. CDR3 nucleotides: TGTGCCTGTAGACCTGAGACCTATGGCTACACCATC. The chain employs TRBV30 and TRBJ1-2; D is undetermined. V gave up 6 bases and J gave up 4 bases, with 12 bases separating them. The germline V gene has CDR1 GTSNPN and CDR2 SVGIG (reference sequence). This CDR3 has 12 residues.

In its sample, this clonotype was seen many times. This rearrangement joins TRBV3-1 to TRBJ1-3, with D hard to call. The germline gives CDR1 LGHDT, CDR2 YNNKEL (reference sequence). V lost 1 base and J lost 7, with 5 bases in between. The length of the CDR3 is 12 residues. CDR3 residues: CASSQVWNTIYF. CDR3 DNA sequence: TGTGCCAGCAGCCAAGTTTGGAACACCATATATTTT.

The V gene is TRBV20-1, the J gene TRBJ2-1, with 7 bases fitting TRBD1. From germline, CDR1 is DFQATT and CDR2 SNEGSKA (reference sequence). V shed 0 bases, J shed 3 bases, and the junction held 5 bases outside the gene matches. The CDR3 is made up of 15 amino acids. The CDR3 spells CSARDEGQDYNEQFF. CDR3 DNA sequence: TGCAGTGCTAGAGACGAAGGACAGGACTACAATGAGCAGTTCTTC.

The count of this clonotype is one. A much larger clone differs by one base, so this may be a read error. The chain carries TRBV28 and TRBJ2-5; D call uncertain. The germline V gene has CDR1 MDHEN and CDR2 SYDVKM. CDR3 size: 15 residues. Written as DNA, the CDR3 is TGTGCCAGCAGTTCCCCGCTGAATTTCCAAGAGGCCCAGTACTTC. Amino acid sequence: CASSSPLNFQEAQYF.

This clonotype was observed a few times. The chain links TRBV20-1 to TRBJ1-2; D is unresolved. CDR1 DFQATT and CDR2 SNEGSKA come from the germline V gene (reference sequence). Trimming pared 2 bases from V and 4 bases from J, leaving 20 bases between. This CDR3 is 16 amino acids long. The CDR3 bases are TGCAGTGCTAGAAATGCGCTGTTTCGAAAGACCTATGGCTACACCTTC. Translation gives CSARNALFRKTYGYTF.

Comments on this clonotype: This sequence may be a read error, since a much larger clone differs from it by one base. V gene TRBV11-2 combines with J gene TRBJ1-3; the D gene is possibly TRBD1 (6 bases). Trimming cost V 4 bases and J 2 bases, with 21 bases left between them. The CDR3 is made up of 18 amino acids. The V gene's germline CDR1 is SGHAT and CDR2 FQNNGV. The CDR3 protein is CASSWGRWRGSPGNTIYF. The CDR3, as DNA: TGTGCCAGCAGCTGGGGGAGATGGAGGGGGTCCCCTGGAAACACCATATATTTT.

In the case of this clonotype: A much larger clone lies a single base off, so this may be a read error. This sequence joins TRBV15 and TRBJ2-1, with D perhaps matching TRBD1 (6 bases). This CDR3 spans 15 amino acids. Per germline, CDR1 LNHNV and CDR2 YYDKDF (reference sequence). The chain's CDR3 is CATSRDSSKGNEQLF. In DNA, the CDR3 is TGTGCCACCAGCAGGGACAGTTCGAAGGGGAATGAGCAGCTCTTC.

This clonotype was counted ten times or more. The J gene is TRBJ1-2, the V gene TRBV7-9, with D hard to call. This CDR3 has 17 residues. Germline lookup yields CDR1 SEHNR and CDR2 FQNEAQ (reference sequence). V lost 5 bases and J lost 4, with 23 bases in between. Written as DNA, the CDR3 is TGTGCCAGCAGCACTTCCAGATACCATGGAAAGACCTATGGCTACACCTTC. It specifies CASSTSRYHGKTYGYTF.

This clonotype was observed at least ten times. The chain joins TRBV5-6 to TRBJ2-5; tentatively, D is TRBD1 (5 bases). The CDR3 consists of 16 residues. V lost 4 bases and J lost 5, with 21 bases in between. CDR1 and CDR2 (germline): SGHDT, YYEEEE. The DNA for the CDR3 is TGTGCCAGCAGCGCCTTTTTCCGACGAAGGGGCGAGACCCAGTACTTC. As protein: CASSAFFRRRGETQYF.

The V gene is TRBV18, the J gene TRBJ2-7; 8 nucleotides agree with TRBD2. The V and J ends lost 4 bases and 9 bases, in that order; junction bases with no gene match: 17. There are 16 residues in the CDR3. The germline V gene encodes CDR1 KGHSH and CDR2 LQKENI. The CDR3 nucleotides read TGTGCCAGCTCACGGACCCCGGGACTAGACCCTAAGTGGCAGTACTTC. It yields the protein CASSRTPGLDPKWQYF.

At least ten counts were recorded for this clonotype. The genes are TRBV7-6 and TRBJ1-2; no clear D gene. Between the trimmed V and J ends, which lost 5 bases and 4 bases, there was a span of 23 bases. The CDR3 has 17 amino acids. CDR1 SGHVS and CDR2 FNYEAQ come from the germline V gene. Here the CDR3 DNA reads TGTGCCAGCAGCACTAACTATGAATCTCGAAAGACCTATGGCTACACCTTC. This sequence encodes CASSTNYESRKTYGYTF.

This chain joins TRBV5-4 and TRBJ2-3; D possibly corresponds to TRBD2 (5 bases). In germline, CDR1 is SGHNT, CDR2 YYREEE (reference sequence). The CDR3 length is 14 residues. Trimming removed 0 bases at V and 4 bases at J, with 9 bases between. The CDR3 reads CASSLGTGSDTQYF. CDR3 nucleotides: TGTGCCAGCAGCTTGGGGACGGGGTCAGATACGCAGTATTTT.

This clonotype has a count of ten or more. This sequence joins TRBV24-1 and TRBJ2-7; tentatively, D is TRBD1 (6 bases). The CDR3 length is 19 residues. Germline V gene data show CDR1 as KGHDR and CDR2 as SFDVKD. The V end lost 0 bases, the J end lost 0 bases, and 20 bases lay between the germline ends. Written as DNA, the CDR3 is TGTGCCACCAGTGATTTGAGGTGGGGGCGGTCGAAGAGCTCCTACGAGCAGTACGTC. As protein: CATSDLRWGRSKSSYEQYV.

This clonotype was recorded at least ten times. CDR3 in amino acids: CASIWQNTEAFF. The CDR3 nucleotides are TGTGCCAGCATTTGGCAGAACACTGAAGCTTTCTTT. This chain links TRBV6-5 with TRBJ1-1; D ambiguous. Trimming cost V 7 bases and J 1 base, with 7 bases left between them. Germline CDR1 and CDR2: MNHEY and SVGAGI. CDR3 length equals 12 residues.